These 27 T cell receptor beta chains originate from one sample sequenced in a study of T cells in Graves' hyperthyroidism and ophthalmopathy. TCR beta CDR3 regions were amplified from RNA. In the first-round RT-PCR of the TCR CDR3, the HTBI primer set was used. In TCRdb, the multiplex PCR reads were re-called with MiXCR into one record per CDR3 protein. The profile covers around 620,000 distinct CDR3 sequences, with around 15% appearing a single time and around 4% taken by the ten largest. What was sequenced was blood. These receptors were collected from a woman between 25 and 40 years old with Graves' hyperthyroidism.

This clonotype has at least ten counts. The V and J genes are TRBV6-1 and TRBJ2-5; TRBD2 matches 13 bases. The CDR3 is made up of 17 amino acids. V lost 8 bases, J lost 1 base, and 10 bases stayed unmatched. In germline, CDR1 is MNHNS, CDR2 SASEGT. CDR3: CASFGLAGAGTQETQYF. For the CDR3, the DNA is TGTGCCAGCTTCGGACTAGCGGGAGCGGGTACCCAAGAGACCCAGTACTTC.

The chain couples TRBV28 to TRBJ2-7; 11 bases align to TRBD1. V gave up 2 bases and J gave up 1 base; unmatched junction bases: 7. The CDR3 has 17 amino acids. The germline CDR1 and CDR2 sequences are MDHEN and SYDVKM. This chain's CDR3 is CASSLPGTGGRSYEQYF. The CDR3 DNA sequence: TGTGCCAGCAGTTTACCCGGGACAGGGGGACGTTCCTACGAGCAGTACTTC.

This clonotype showed up many times. The chain links TRBV28 to TRBJ1-6, with D tentatively TRBD1 (6 bases). This CDR3 spans 14 amino acids. CDR1 and CDR2 (germline): MDHEN, SYDVKM. V dropped 5 bases and J dropped 9 bases, with 14 bases sitting between them. The CDR3 loop reads CASSIREGGSPLHF. The CDR3 nucleotides read TGTGCCAGCAGTATCCGGGAAGGGGGTTCACCCCTCCACTTT.

This clonotype was counted only a few times. V is TRBV27 and J is TRBJ2-3; 9 positions match TRBD2. From germline, CDR1 is MNHEY and CDR2 SMNVEV (reference sequence). The CDR3 extends over 15 amino acids. Trimming took 6 bases from V and 5 from J; bases not matched to a gene: 9. The CDR3 region has the DNA TGTGCCAGCAGCTCTACAGCGGGAGGCGGAGATACGCAGTATTTT. This codes for CASSSTAGGGDTQYF.

The chain links TRBV5-1 to TRBJ2-5, with 7 bases identical to TRBD1. In germline, CDR1 is SGHRS, CDR2 YFSETQ. The V gene end was trimmed by 4 bases and the J gene end by 1 base; junction bases not matched to a gene: 7. The CDR3 has 15 residues. CDR3 nucleotides: TGCGCCAGCAGCGATTGGACAGGAGCCCAAGAGACCCAGTACTTC. Amino acids: CASSDWTGAQETQYF.

Ten or more counts support this clonotype. The chain uses TRBV28 and TRBJ1-2; the match to TRBD1 covers 7 bases. The CDR3 totals 14 residues. The V gene end was trimmed by 8 bases and the J gene end by 9 bases; junction bases not matched to a gene: 15. Looked up from germline, CDR1 is MDHEN and CDR2 is SYDVKM. CDR3 nucleotide sequence: TGTGCCAGCGACTCGGGACAGAAGGGCTTTCGCTACACCTTC. Its protein is CASDSGQKGFRYTF.

This clonotype showed up many times. The chain recombines TRBV7-2 with TRBJ1-5, with D unresolved. Germline assignment: CDR1 SGHTA and CDR2 FQGNSA. Trimming removed 3 bases at V and 6 bases at J, with 6 bases between. There are 12 residues in the CDR3. The CDR3 DNA follows: TGTGCCAGCAGCTTCTCCGGTCAGCCCCAGCATTTT. Its protein product is CASSFSGQPQHF. Combining the CDR3 with reference TRBV7-2 and TRBJ1-5 gives the whole variable domain GAGVSQSPSNKVTEKGKDVELRCDPISGHTALYWYRQSLGQGLEFLIYFQGNSAPDKSGLPSDRFSAERTGGSVSTLTIQRTQQEDSAVYLCASSFSGQPQHFGDGTRLSIL.

The chain recombines TRBV9 with TRBJ2-3; 9 positions match TRBD2. The V gene's germline CDR1 is SGDLS and CDR2 YYNGEE. J gave up 6 bases and V 2 bases, and 7 bases lay outside the gene matches. The CDR3 has 15 residues. CDR3 in amino acids: CASSVAGGPIDTQYF. CDR3 in DNA: TGTGCCAGCAGCGTTGCGGGAGGGCCGATTGATACGCAGTATTTT.

The chain has TRBV4-1 and TRBJ2-3; no definite D call. V was cut by 1 base and J by 6 bases, with 11 bases left in between. The CDR3 sequence is 14 residues long. Germline lookup yields CDR1 MGHRA and CDR2 YSYEKL. The CDR3 DNA reads TGCGCCAGCAGCCAAGTCAGTCGGCCGGATACGCAGTATTTT. It specifies CASSQVSRPDTQYF.

This clonotype was recorded at least ten times. The V and J genes are TRBV13 and TRBJ2-7; D not resolved. Germline CDR1 reads PRHDT; CDR2 reads FYEKMQ (reference sequence). The V and J ends lost 2 bases and 5 bases respectively, with 13 bases between them. CDR3 length: 14 residues. CDR3 residues: CASSLNMREDEQYF. The CDR3 bases are TGTGCCAGCAGCTTAAATATGCGAGAGGACGAGCAGTACTTC.

This chain uses TRBV5-6 with TRBJ2-1; D gene ambiguous. CDR1 is SGHDT and CDR2 is YYEEEE in the germline V gene. This CDR3 has 13 residues. V was trimmed by 1 base and J by 10 bases, leaving 12 bases between them. CDR3 nucleotide sequence: TGTGCCAGCAGCTTGTACCGCCAGCTCGAGCAGTTCTTC. Translated: CASSLYRQLEQFF.

This clonotype came up a few times. The V and J genes are TRBV29-1 and TRBJ2-5; the D is unclear. This CDR3 contains 13 residues. V lost 4 bases to trimming and J lost 1 base, with 10 bases between them. Per germline, CDR1 SQVTM and CDR2 ANQGSEA. CDR3: CSVGAIIQETQYF. As DNA, the CDR3 is TGCAGCGTTGGGGCCATAATCCAAGAGACCCAGTACTTC.

The V gene is TRBV7-9, the J gene TRBJ1-3; unclear D gene. V was pared by 5 bases and J by 4 bases, with 21 bases between. The germline V gene encodes CDR1 SEHNR and CDR2 FQNEAQ (reference sequence). This CDR3 is built from 17 residues. The CDR3 spells CASSRNPRSLSGNTIYF. The CDR3, as DNA: TGTGCCAGCAGCCGAAACCCTCGGAGTTTATCCGGAAACACCATATATTTT. The complete variable domain, with remaining parts taken from reference TRBV7-9 and TRBJ1-3, reads DTGVSQNPRHKITKRGQNVTFRCDPISEHNRLYWYRQTLGQGPEFLTYFQNEAQLEKSRLLSDRFSAERPKGSFSTLEIQRTEQGDSAMYLCASSRNPRSLSGNTIYFGEGSWLTVV.

The chain couples TRBV7-9 to TRBJ1-1, with 7 bases lining up with TRBD1. The CDR3 consists of 16 residues. V was pared by 3 bases and J by 1 base, with 8 bases of the junction left unmatched. CDR1 is SEHNR and CDR2 is FQNEAQ in the germline V gene (reference sequence). DNA for the CDR3: TGTGCCAGCAGCTTGTTCAGGGGGAGAGGGAACACTGAAGCTTTCTTT. This translates into CASSLFRGRGNTEAFF.

This clonotype came up a few times. The chain links TRBV11-1 to TRBJ1-1; D is ambiguous. V was shortened by 2 bases and J by 1 base, with 14 bases between the two germline ends. Germline V lookup: CDR1 SGHAT, CDR2 FQDESV (reference sequence). The CDR3 has 16 residues. The CDR3 nucleotides are TGTGCCAGCAGCTTATCTCCCGAGGGAAGGAACACTGAAGCTTTCTTT. It yields the protein CASSLSPEGRNTEAFF.

Ten or more counts support this clonotype. The gene calls are TRBV6-2 or TRBV6-3 and TRBJ2-3, with 11 bases fitting TRBD2. This CDR3 is built from 16 residues. V dropped 2 bases and J dropped 2; count of bases not matched to a gene: 3. Germline CDR1 MNHEY, CDR2 SVGEGT. The CDR3 nucleotides are TGTGCCAGCAGTTACCCGGGACTAGCGGCCACAGATACGCAGTATTTT. This translates into CASSYPGLAATDTQYF.

This chain links TRBV29-1 with TRBJ1-2; D is unresolved. CDR3 size: 13 residues. CDR1 SQVTM and CDR2 ANQGSEA come from the germline V gene. V was shortened by 3 bases and J by 4 bases, with 12 bases between the two germline ends. This CDR3 is CSVETGPRYGYTF. In DNA, the CDR3 is TGCAGCGTTGAGACCGGGCCTCGCTATGGCTACACCTTC.

The chain joins TRBV12-5 to TRBJ2-6; D not certain. V shed 2 bases and J shed 0 bases, with 5 bases lying between them. CDR3 length: 15 residues. Germline CDR1 LGHNT, CDR2 FRNRAP. The CDR3 DNA sequence: TGTGCTAGTGGTTTGTTCCTCTCTGGGGCCAACGTCCTGACTTTC. This gives the protein CASGLFLSGANVLTF.

This clonotype was counted a few times. The chain employs TRBV6-1 and TRBJ2-1, with 9 bases identical to TRBD2. The germline gives CDR1 MNHNS, CDR2 SASEGT. V gave up 2 bases and J gave up 8 bases; unmatched junction bases: 7. This CDR3 region has 15 residues. CDR3 sequence reads: CASSETAGGLYEQFF. In DNA form, the CDR3 reads TGTGCCAGCAGTGAAACAGCGGGAGGTTTATATGAGCAGTTCTTC.

This rearrangement joins TRBV12-5 to TRBJ1-5; possible D gene TRBD1, 5 bases. This CDR3 is built from 14 residues. The germline CDR1 and CDR2 sequences are LGHNT and FRNRAP. Trimming left V 2 bases short and J 1 base short, with 6 bases between. The CDR3 here is CASGLQGSNQPQHF. CDR3 coding DNA: TGTGCTAGTGGTTTGCAGGGCAGCAATCAGCCCCAGCATTTT.

This chain links TRBV28 with TRBJ2-7, with D maybe TRBD1 (6 bases). From germline, CDR1 is MDHEN and CDR2 SYDVKM. V was shortened by 8 bases and J by 0 bases, with 11 bases between the two germline ends. CDR3 size: 13 residues. The CDR3 sequence: CASDTGYSYEQYF. Written as DNA, the CDR3 is TGTGCCAGCGACACAGGGTACTCCTACGAGCAGTACTTC.

The V gene is TRBV29-1, the J gene TRBJ2-2; D possibly corresponds to TRBD2 (6 bases). CDR1 is SQVTM, CDR2 ANQGSEA, per germline. Trimming took off 0 bases at V and 6 bases at J, with 14 bases between the two ends. The CDR3 covers 15 residues. CDR3 DNA sequence: TGCAGCGTTGAAGATCGGGCAGGGAGGTCCGGGGAGCTGTTTTTT. It specifies CSVEDRAGRSGELFF.

This clonotype was counted at least ten times. This chain connects TRBV28 to TRBJ2-7; D is perhaps TRBD1 or TRBD2 (7 bases each). The CDR3 length is 14 residues. In germline, CDR1 is MDHEN, CDR2 SYDVKM. Between the trimmed V and J ends, which lost 2 bases and 4 bases, there was a span of 12 bases. Here the CDR3 reads CASSLQGGIYEQYF. Here the CDR3 DNA reads TGTGCCAGCAGTTTACAGGGGGGGATATACGAGCAGTACTTC.

This clonotype occurred many times. This chain joins TRBV20-1 and TRBJ2-1, with 13 nucleotides matching TRBD2. Germline assignment: CDR1 DFQATT and CDR2 SNEGSKA (reference sequence). CDR3 length equals 17 residues. The V segment lost 4 bases and the J segment 5 bases; nucleotides outside the gene matches: 11. CDR3 nucleotide sequence: TGCAGTGCTACCGAAACTAGCGGGAGGGCCTTCAACAATGAGCAGTTCTTC. Translation gives CSATETSGRAFNNEQFF.

V is TRBV2 and J is TRBJ2-1; no reliable D call. This CDR3 has 17 amino acids. With 3 bases removed from V and 0 bases from J, the gap between germline ends came to 15 bases. CDR1 is SNHLY, CDR2 FYNNEI, per germline. The CDR3 sequence: CASSDPAPRSSYNEQFF. Here the CDR3 DNA reads TGTGCCAGCAGTGACCCGGCCCCCAGGAGCTCCTACAATGAGCAGTTCTTC. Using reference TRBV2 and TRBJ2-1 for the parts outside the CDR3, the full variable domain is EPEVTQTPSHQVTQMGQEVILRCVPISNHLYFYWYRQILGQKVEFLVSFYNNEISEKSEIFDDQFSVERPDGSNFTLKIRSTKLEDSAMYFCASSDPAPRSSYNEQFFGPGTRLTVL.

In its sample, this clonotype was seen many times. This chain links TRBV3-1 with TRBJ1-4, with D maybe TRBD1 (5 bases). Deletions cut 2 bases from V and 6 bases from J, with 10 bases between. Germline assignment: CDR1 LGHDT and CDR2 YNNKEL (reference sequence). This CDR3 contains 14 residues. In DNA form, the CDR3 reads TGTGCCAGCAGCCAACGACAGCGACATGAAAAACTGTTTTTT. It encodes CASSQRQRHEKLFF.

J is TRBJ2-2 and V is TRBV24-1; D is unresolved. V lost 6 bases and J 7 bases, leaving 5 bases between the germline ends. Germline loops: CDR1 KGHDR, CDR2 SFDVKD. This CDR3 is 11 amino acids long. The CDR3 DNA follows: TGTGCCACCAGTCGATACGGGGAGCTGTTTTTT. Its protein is CATSRYGELFF.